This TCR beta chain stems from a study of cytomegalovirus exposure and HLA in healthy donors. The PCR was carried out with 60 Vbeta primers and 13 Jbeta primers. TCRdb's copy holds only in-frame clones and misses some; the assay was immunoSEQ multiplex PCR. The sample shows around 100,000 clones, over 60% of them seen only once. There are 15 residues in the CDR3. Germline CDR1 SGHRS, CDR2 YFSETQ. V was cut by 0 bases and J by 1 base, with 10 bases left in between. Whole-study results and caveats: The dataset shows that most TCR sequences were rare, while some public TCRs occurred in many donors.

Details on this clone: Its target is unknown.

The gene calls are TRBV5-1 and TRBJ2-5, with D maybe TRBD2 (7 bases). The source is a man in his 60s in good health and CMV-seropositive. Sample: PBMCs. This chain's CDR3 is CASSLAAGAQETQYF. The CDR3 DNA is TGCGCCAGCAGCTTGGCTGCGGGGGCCCAAGAGACCCAGTACTTC.